This is a list of T cell receptor beta chains from one sample in a study of T cell changes during pregnancy in multiple sclerosis. Sequencing used immunoSEQ multiplex PCR; TCRdb keeps in-frame clones, though not all of them. The table has roughly 64,000 clones, around 90% seen once; the top ten hold almost 6.5%. This material consisted of peripheral blood, taken in the third trimester of pregnancy. The source of these receptors is a female donor in good health, enrolled as a control in a pregnancy study. Both conserved end residues are part of each CDR3. D genes are given only for firm matches. Clone size, where shown, is once, few, many, or a class for clones that have expanded.

clone size: once
V gene: TRBV6-5
J gene: TRBJ2-1
D gene: TRBD2
CDR3 length: 14
CDR3 protein: CASSKREVNNEQFF
CDR3 DNA: TGTGCCAGCAGTAAGCGGGAGGTAAACAATGAGCAGTTCTTC

clone size: once
V gene: TRBV4-1
J gene: TRBJ2-1
D gene: TRBD2
CDR3 length: 18
CDR3 protein: CASSQPGLAGVVYNEQFF
CDR3 DNA: TGCGCCAGCAGCCAGCCGGGACTAGCGGGAGTTGTCTACAATGAGCAGTTCTTC

clone size: NA
V gene: TRBV29-1
J gene: TRBJ1-1
D gene: NA
CDR3 length: 12
CDR3 protein: CSVVTRNTEAFF
CDR3 DNA: TGCAGCGTTGTAACGAGAAACACTGAAGCTTTCTTT

clone size: NA
V gene: TRBV29-1
J gene: TRBJ2-2
D gene: TRBD2
CDR3 length: 13
CDR3 protein: CSGRGTSPGELFF
CDR3 DNA: TGCAGCGGTCGAGGGACTAGTCCCGGGGAGCTGTTTTTT

clone size: NA
V gene: TRBV9
J gene: TRBJ2-2
D gene: TRBD2
CDR3 length: 17
CDR3 protein: CASSLGTSGGASRELFF
CDR3 DNA: TGTGCCAGCAGCCTTGGGACTAGCGGGGGGGCGTCCCGGGAGCTGTTTTTT

clone size: NA
V gene: TRBV4-2
J gene: TRBJ2-7
D gene: NA
CDR3 length: 15
CDR3 protein: CASSQGSGPTYEQYF
CDR3 DNA: TGTGCCAGCAGCCAAGGGAGCGGGCCGACCTACGAGCAGTACTTC

clone size: NA
V gene: TRBV6-1
J gene: TRBJ1-2
D gene: TRBD1
CDR3 length: 14
CDR3 protein: CASSELGTGYGYTF
CDR3 DNA: TGTGCCAGCAGTGAGCTAGGGACAGGCTATGGCTACACCTTC

clone size: NA
V gene: TRBV5-1
J gene: TRBJ2-1
D gene: NA
CDR3 length: 17
CDR3 protein: CASRLRAGPGINNEQFF
CDR3 DNA: TGCGCCAGCAGACTTCGAGCGGGCCCCGGGATCAACAATGAGCAGTTCTTC

clone size: NA
V gene: TRBV6-5
J gene: TRBJ2-7
D gene: NA
CDR3 length: 14
CDR3 protein: CASSYRTTSYEQYF
CDR3 DNA: TGTGCCAGCAGTTACAGGACAACCTCCTACGAGCAGTACTTC

clone size: NA
V gene: TRBV25-1
J gene: TRBJ1-1
D gene: TRBD1
CDR3 length: 15
CDR3 protein: CASRETGVKNTEAFF
CDR3 DNA: TGTGCCAGCAGGGAGACAGGGGTCAAGAACACTGAAGCTTTCTTT

clone size: NA
V gene: TRBV30
J gene: TRBJ1-1
D gene: TRBD1
CDR3 length: 15
CDR3 protein: CAWSSGTGLSTEAFF
CDR3 DNA: TGTGCCTGGAGCTCCGGGACAGGCTTAAGCACTGAAGCTTTCTTT

clone size: NA
V gene: TRBV7-8
J gene: TRBJ1-4
D gene: TRBD1
CDR3 length: 14
CDR3 protein: CASSKTGGAEKLFF
CDR3 DNA: TGTGCCAGCAGCAAGACAGGGGGCGCGGAAAAACTGTTTTTT

clone size: NA
V gene: TRBV29-1
J gene: TRBJ2-7
D gene: TRBD2
CDR3 length: 13
CDR3 protein: CSVGGRVPYEQYF
CDR3 DNA: TGCAGCGTTGGTGGGAGGGTTCCCTACGAGCAGTACTTC

clone size: NA
V gene: TRBV27
J gene: TRBJ2-7
D gene: TRBD2
CDR3 length: 14
CDR3 protein: CASNPSGLPYEQYF
CDR3 DNA: TGTGCCAGCAACCCTAGCGGGCTACCCTACGAGCAGTACTTC

clone size: few
V gene: TRBV30
J gene: TRBJ1-1
D gene: NA
CDR3 length: 14
CDR3 protein: CAWSRGGANTEAFF
CDR3 DNA: TGTGCCTGGAGCCGAGGGGGGGCGAACACTGAAGCTTTCTTT

clone size: NA
V gene: TRBV14
J gene: TRBJ2-1
D gene: NA
CDR3 length: 13
CDR3 protein: CASSQDYSNEQFF
CDR3 DNA: TGTGCCAGCAGCCAAGATTACAGTAATGAGCAGTTCTTC

clone size: few
V gene: TRBV7-9
J gene: TRBJ2-7
D gene: TRBD2
CDR3 length: 15
CDR3 protein: CASSSTSGRIYEQYF
CDR3 DNA: TGTGCCAGCAGCTCGACTAGCGGGAGGATCTACGAGCAGTACTTC

clone size: NA
V gene: TRBV6-6
J gene: TRBJ1-2
D gene: NA
CDR3 length: 14
CDR3 protein: CASSYGGAPYGYTF
CDR3 DNA: TGTGCCAGCAGTTATGGAGGGGCCCCTTATGGCTACACCTTC

clone size: NA
V gene: TRBV5-8
J gene: TRBJ1-5
D gene: NA
CDR3 length: 17
CDR3 protein: CASSRDTRSSYNQPQHF
CDR3 DNA: TGTGCCAGCAGCCGGGACACCCGATCCTCGTACAATCAGCCCCAGCATTTT

clone size: NA
V gene: TRBV28
J gene: TRBJ2-3
D gene: TRBD2
CDR3 length: 15
CDR3 protein: CASINGRVATDTQYF
CDR3 DNA: TGTGCCAGCATCAACGGGAGGGTCGCCACAGATACGCAGTATTTT

clone size: NA
V gene: TRBV5-4
J gene: TRBJ2-1
D gene: NA
CDR3 length: 14
CDR3 protein: CASSLNPDRNEQFF
CDR3 DNA: TGTGCCAGCAGCTTGAACCCTGACAGGAATGAGCAGTTCTTC

clone size: NA
V gene: TRBV7-2
J gene: TRBJ1-3
D gene: NA
CDR3 length: 16
CDR3 protein: CASSSTGNAGGRTIYF
CDR3 DNA: TGTGCCAGCAGCTCGACAGGAAACGCGGGTGGCCGCACCATATATTTT

clone size: NA
V gene: TRBV18
J gene: TRBJ2-5
D gene: TRBD2
CDR3 length: 16
CDR3 protein: CASSPGIAGDQETQYF
CDR3 DNA: TGTGCCAGCTCACCAGGGATAGCGGGGGACCAAGAGACCCAGTACTTC

clone size: NA
V gene: TRBV20-1
J gene: TRBJ1-5
D gene: NA
CDR3 length: 11
CDR3 protein: CSARDYLAQHF
CDR3 DNA: TGCAGTGCTAGAGATTATTTAGCCCAGCATTTT

clone size: NA
V gene: TRBV6-1
J gene: TRBJ1-2
D gene: NA
CDR3 length: 13
CDR3 protein: CASSEAGFYGYTF
CDR3 DNA: TGTGCCAGCAGTGAAGCGGGCTTCTATGGCTACACCTTC

clone size: NA
V gene: TRBV19
J gene: TRBJ1-2
D gene: NA
CDR3 length: 13
CDR3 protein: CASRSRALYGYTF
CDR3 DNA: TGTGCCAGTAGATCTAGAGCGTTATATGGCTACACCTTC

clone size: NA
V gene: TRBV21-1
J gene: TRBJ2-6
D gene: NA
CDR3 length: 15
CDR3 protein: CASTDSSSGANVLTF
CDR3 DNA: TGTGCCAGCACGGACAGTTCCTCTGGGGCCAACGTCCTGACTTTC

clone size: once
V gene: TRBV19
J gene: TRBJ2-7
D gene: NA
CDR3 length: 12
CDR3 protein: CASSTLGHEQYF
CDR3 DNA: TGTGCCAGTAGTACCTTGGGCCACGAGCAGTACTTC

clone size: NA
V gene: TRBV19
J gene: TRBJ2-5
D gene: TRBD1
CDR3 length: 16
CDR3 protein: CASSTLQGAGAETQYF
CDR3 DNA: TGTGCCAGTAGTACCTTACAGGGGGCAGGGGCAGAGACCCAGTACTTC

clone size: once
V gene: TRBV27
J gene: TRBJ1-1
D gene: NA
CDR3 length: 17
CDR3 protein: CASSPTLPSPQGTEAFF
CDR3 DNA: TGTGCCAGCAGTCCGACCCTGCCTTCCCCTCAGGGCACTGAAGCTTTCTTT

clone size: NA
V gene: TRBV9
J gene: TRBJ2-3
D gene: TRBD2
CDR3 length: 16
CDR3 protein: CASSVGSRGSTDTQYF
CDR3 DNA: TGTGCCAGCAGCGTAGGGTCGCGGGGGAGCACAGATACGCAGTATTTT

clone size: NA
V gene: TRBV7-9
J gene: TRBJ2-5
D gene: NA
CDR3 length: 13
CDR3 protein: CASSFPGQETQYF
CDR3 DNA: TGTGCCAGCAGCTTCCCAGGACAAGAGACCCAGTACTTC

clone size: NA
V gene: TRBV6-1
J gene: TRBJ1-2
D gene: NA
CDR3 length: 13
CDR3 protein: CASSGQINYGYTF
CDR3 DNA: TGTGCCAGCAGTGGTCAGATCAACTATGGCTACACCTTC

clone size: NA
V gene: TRBV10-1
J gene: TRBJ2-7
D gene: NA
CDR3 length: 13
CDR3 protein: CASSESTRGFQYF
CDR3 DNA: TGCGCCAGCAGTGAGTCGACTCGGGGGTTTCAGTACTTC

clone size: NA
V gene: TRBV4-3
J gene: TRBJ1-1
D gene: NA
CDR3 length: 15
CDR3 protein: CASSQLAGPTSGAFF
CDR3 DNA: TGCGCCAGCAGCCAATTGGCGGGGCCAACTAGTGGAGCTTTCTTT

clone size: NA
V gene: TRBV6-6
J gene: TRBJ1-2
D gene: TRBD1
CDR3 length: 14
CDR3 protein: CASSDRGTDYGYTF
CDR3 DNA: TGTGCCAGCAGTGACAGGGGGACCGACTATGGCTACACCTTC

clone size: NA
V gene: TRBV9
J gene: TRBJ2-1
D gene: NA
CDR3 length: 15
CDR3 protein: CASSPGPSLVDEQFF
CDR3 DNA: TGTGCCAGCAGCCCCGGGCCTAGCCTTGTGGATGAGCAGTTCTTC

clone size: NA
V gene: TRBV30
J gene: TRBJ1-1
D gene: TRBD1
CDR3 length: 16
CDR3 protein: CAGRGGEQGEGTEAFF
CDR3 DNA: TGTGCCGGCAGGGGGGGTGAACAGGGGGAGGGCACTGAAGCTTTCTTT

clone size: NA
V gene: TRBV27
J gene: TRBJ2-1
D gene: TRBD1
CDR3 length: 15
CDR3 protein: CASSSRQGFRNEQFF
CDR3 DNA: TGTGCCAGCAGTTCACGACAGGGGTTTCGGAATGAGCAGTTCTTC

clone size: NA
V gene: TRBV5-1
J gene: TRBJ2-5
D gene: NA
CDR3 length: 13
CDR3 protein: CASSIRQVETQYF
CDR3 DNA: TGCGCCAGCAGCATAAGACAGGTCGAGACCCAGTACTTC

clone size: NA
V gene: TRBV5-4
J gene: TRBJ2-1
D gene: TRBD2
CDR3 length: 13
CDR3 protein: CASRSGGYNEQFF
CDR3 DNA: TGTGCCAGTCGTAGCGGGGGGTACAATGAGCAGTTCTTC

clone size: once
V gene: TRBV4-3
J gene: TRBJ2-1
D gene: TRBD2
CDR3 length: 16
CDR3 protein: CASSQSGGAAGDEQFF
CDR3 DNA: TGCGCCAGCAGCCAAAGCGGGGGTGCCGCGGGCGATGAGCAGTTCTTC

clone size: NA
V gene: TRBV29-1
J gene: TRBJ1-2
D gene: NA
CDR3 length: 13
CDR3 protein: CSVESRFNYGYTF
CDR3 DNA: TGCAGCGTTGAATCACGGTTTAACTATGGCTACACCTTC

clone size: NA
V gene: TRBV21-1
J gene: TRBJ2-7
D gene: NA
CDR3 length: 14
CDR3 protein: CASSKESGEVEQYF
CDR3 DNA: TGTGCCAGCAGCAAAGAGAGCGGGGAGGTGGAGCAGTACTTC

clone size: NA
V gene: TRBV14
J gene: TRBJ1-2
D gene: NA
CDR3 length: 13
CDR3 protein: CASTQSGGGLYTF
CDR3 DNA: TGTGCCAGCACCCAGTCGGGCGGGGGGCTCTACACCTTC

clone size: few
V gene: TRBV20-1
J gene: TRBJ1-2
D gene: NA
CDR3 length: 11
CDR3 protein: CTPLTNYGYTF
CDR3 DNA: TGCACCCCCTTAACTAACTATGGCTACACCTTC

clone size: NA
V gene: TRBV7-2
J gene: TRBJ2-1
D gene: TRBD2
CDR3 length: 15
CDR3 protein: CASSLTSGAYNEQFF
CDR3 DNA: TGTGCCAGCAGCCTGACTAGCGGGGCCTACAATGAGCAGTTCTTC